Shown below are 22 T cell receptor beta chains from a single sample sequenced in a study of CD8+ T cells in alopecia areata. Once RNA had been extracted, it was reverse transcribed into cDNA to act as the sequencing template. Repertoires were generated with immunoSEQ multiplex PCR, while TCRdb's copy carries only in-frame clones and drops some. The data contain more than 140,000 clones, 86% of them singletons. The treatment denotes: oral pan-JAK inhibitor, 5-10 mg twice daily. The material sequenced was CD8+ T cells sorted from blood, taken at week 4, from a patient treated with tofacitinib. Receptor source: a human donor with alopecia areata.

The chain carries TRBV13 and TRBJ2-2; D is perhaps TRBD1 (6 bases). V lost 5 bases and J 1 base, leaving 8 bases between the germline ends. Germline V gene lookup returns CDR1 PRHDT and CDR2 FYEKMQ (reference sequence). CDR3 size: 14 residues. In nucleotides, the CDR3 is TGTGCCAGCAGCAAGACAGGGAACACCGGGGAGCTGTTTTTT. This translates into CASSKTGNTGELFF.

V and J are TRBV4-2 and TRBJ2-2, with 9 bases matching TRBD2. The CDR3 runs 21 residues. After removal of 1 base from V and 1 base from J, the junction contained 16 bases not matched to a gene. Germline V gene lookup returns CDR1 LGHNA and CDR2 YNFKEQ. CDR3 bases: TGTGCCAGCAGCCAAGGCCTCCTAGCGGGGCGAACCTATATGAACACCGGGGAGCTGTTTTTT. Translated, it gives CASSQGLLAGRTYMNTGELFF.

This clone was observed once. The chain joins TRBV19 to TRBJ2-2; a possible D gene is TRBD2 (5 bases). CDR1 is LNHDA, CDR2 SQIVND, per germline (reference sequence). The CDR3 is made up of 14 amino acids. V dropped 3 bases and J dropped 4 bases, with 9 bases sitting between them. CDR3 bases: TGTGCCAGTAGTATGTCAGCGGCCACCGGGGAGCTGTTTTTT. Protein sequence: CASSMSAATGELFF. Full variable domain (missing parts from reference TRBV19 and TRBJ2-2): DGGITQSPKYLFRKEGQNVTLSCEQNLNHDAMYWYRQDPGQGLRLIYYSQIVNDFQKGDIAEGYSVSREKKESFPLTVTSAQKNPTAFYLCASSMSAATGELFFGEGSRLTVL.

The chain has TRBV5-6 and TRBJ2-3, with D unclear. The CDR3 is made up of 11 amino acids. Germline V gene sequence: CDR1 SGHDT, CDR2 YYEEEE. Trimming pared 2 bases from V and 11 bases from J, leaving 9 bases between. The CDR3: CASSLDIRQYF. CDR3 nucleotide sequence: TGTGCCAGCAGCTTAGACATCCGGCAGTATTTT. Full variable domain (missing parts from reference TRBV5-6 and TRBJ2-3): DAGVTQSPTHLIKTRGQQVTLRCSPKSGHDTVSWYQQALGQGPQFIFQYYEEEERQRGNFPDRFSGHQFPNYSSELNVNALLLGDSALYLCASSLDIRQYFGPGTRLTVL.

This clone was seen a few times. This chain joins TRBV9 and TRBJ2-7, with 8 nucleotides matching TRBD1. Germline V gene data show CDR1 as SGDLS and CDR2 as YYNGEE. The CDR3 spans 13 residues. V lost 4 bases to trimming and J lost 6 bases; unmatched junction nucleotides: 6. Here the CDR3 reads CASSIGQGFEQYF. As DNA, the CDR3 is TGTGCCAGCAGCATAGGACAGGGATTCGAGCAGTACTTC.

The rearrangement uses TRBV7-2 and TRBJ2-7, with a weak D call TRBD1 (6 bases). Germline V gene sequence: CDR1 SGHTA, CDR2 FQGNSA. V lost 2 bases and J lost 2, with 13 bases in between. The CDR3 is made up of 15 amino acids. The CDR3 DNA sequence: TGTGCCAGCAGCTTATCAGCAGGGGTCCCCTACGAGCAGTACTTC. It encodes CASSLSAGVPYEQYF.

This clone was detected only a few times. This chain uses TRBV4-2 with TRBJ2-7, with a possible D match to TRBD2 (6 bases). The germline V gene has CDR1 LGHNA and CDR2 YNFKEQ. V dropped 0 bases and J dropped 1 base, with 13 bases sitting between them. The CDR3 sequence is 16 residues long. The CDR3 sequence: CASSQDLGDSSYEQYF. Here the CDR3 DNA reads TGTGCCAGCAGCCAAGATCTTGGGGACTCATCCTACGAGCAGTACTTC.

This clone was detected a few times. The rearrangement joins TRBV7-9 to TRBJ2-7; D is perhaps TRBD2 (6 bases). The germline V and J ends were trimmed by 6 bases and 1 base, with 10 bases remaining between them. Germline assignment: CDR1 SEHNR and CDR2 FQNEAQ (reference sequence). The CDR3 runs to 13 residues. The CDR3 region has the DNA TGTGCCAGCAGGGGCGGGACGTCCTACGAGCAGTACTTC. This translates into CASRGGTSYEQYF.

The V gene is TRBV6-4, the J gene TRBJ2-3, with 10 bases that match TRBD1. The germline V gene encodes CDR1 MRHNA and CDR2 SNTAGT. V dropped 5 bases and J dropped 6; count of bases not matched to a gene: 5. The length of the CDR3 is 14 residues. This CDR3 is CASSRDRGGDTQYF. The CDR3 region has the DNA TGTGCCAGCAGTCGGGACAGGGGAGGTGATACGCAGTATTTT.

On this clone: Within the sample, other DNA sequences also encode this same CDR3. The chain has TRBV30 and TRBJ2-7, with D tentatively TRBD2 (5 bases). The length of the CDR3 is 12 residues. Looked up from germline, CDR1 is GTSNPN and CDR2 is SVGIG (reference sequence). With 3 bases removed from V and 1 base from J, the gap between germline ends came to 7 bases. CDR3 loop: CAWSGVSYEQYF. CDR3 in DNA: TGTGCCTGGAGCGGGGTGTCCTACGAGCAGTACTTC. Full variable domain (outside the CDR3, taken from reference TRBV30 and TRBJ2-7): SQTIHQWPATLVQPVGSPLSLECTVEGTSNPNLYWYRQAAGRGLQLLFYSVGIGQISSEVPQNLSASRPQDRQFILSSKKLLLSDSGFYLCAWSGVSYEQYFGPGTRLTVT.

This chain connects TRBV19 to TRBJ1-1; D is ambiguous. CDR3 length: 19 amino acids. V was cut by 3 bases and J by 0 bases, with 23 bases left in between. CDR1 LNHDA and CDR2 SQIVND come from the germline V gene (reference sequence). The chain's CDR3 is CASSILGLTTTLMNTEAFF. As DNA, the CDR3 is TGTGCCAGTAGTATCCTCGGACTTACGACCACCCTAATGAACACTGAAGCTTTCTTT.

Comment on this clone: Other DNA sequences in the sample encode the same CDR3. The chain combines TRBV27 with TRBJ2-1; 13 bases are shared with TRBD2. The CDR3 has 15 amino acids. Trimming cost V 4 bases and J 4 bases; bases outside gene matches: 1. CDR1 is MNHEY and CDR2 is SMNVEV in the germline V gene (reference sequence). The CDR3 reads CASSSGLAGYNEQFF. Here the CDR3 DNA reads TGTGCCAGCAGTTCGGGACTAGCGGGGTACAATGAGCAGTTCTTC.

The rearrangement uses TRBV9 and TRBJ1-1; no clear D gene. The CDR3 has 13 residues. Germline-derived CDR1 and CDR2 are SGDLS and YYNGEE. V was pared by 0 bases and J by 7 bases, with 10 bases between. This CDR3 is CASSVEGPLEAFF. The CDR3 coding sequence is TGTGCCAGCAGCGTAGAAGGGCCGCTTGAAGCTTTCTTT.

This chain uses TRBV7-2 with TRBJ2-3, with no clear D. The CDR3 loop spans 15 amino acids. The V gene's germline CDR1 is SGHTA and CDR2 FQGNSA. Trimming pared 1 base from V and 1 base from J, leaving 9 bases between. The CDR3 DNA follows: TGTGCCAGCAGCTTAGTATCTGGTGGCACAGATACGCAGTATTTT. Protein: CASSLVSGGTDTQYF.

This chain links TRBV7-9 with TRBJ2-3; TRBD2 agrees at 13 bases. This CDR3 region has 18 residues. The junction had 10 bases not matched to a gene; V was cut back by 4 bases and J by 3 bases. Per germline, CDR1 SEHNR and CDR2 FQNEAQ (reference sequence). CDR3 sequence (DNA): TGTGCCAGCAGCTGGACTAGCGGGGGTCCGGGAAAGACAGATACGCAGTATTTT. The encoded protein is CASSWTSGGPGKTDTQYF.

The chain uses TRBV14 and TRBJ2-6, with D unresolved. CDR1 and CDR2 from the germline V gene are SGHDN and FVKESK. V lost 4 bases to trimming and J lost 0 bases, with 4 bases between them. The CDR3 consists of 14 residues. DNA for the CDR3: TGTGCCAGCAGCCCCTACTCTGGGGCCAACGTCCTGACTTTC. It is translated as CASSPYSGANVLTF.

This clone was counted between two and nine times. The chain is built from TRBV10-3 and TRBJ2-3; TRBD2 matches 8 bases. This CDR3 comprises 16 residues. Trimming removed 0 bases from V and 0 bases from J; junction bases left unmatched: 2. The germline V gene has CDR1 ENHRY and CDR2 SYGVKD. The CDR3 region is CAISESAGGSTDTQYF. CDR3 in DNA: TGTGCCATCAGTGAGTCGGCGGGGGGTAGCACAGATACGCAGTATTTT.

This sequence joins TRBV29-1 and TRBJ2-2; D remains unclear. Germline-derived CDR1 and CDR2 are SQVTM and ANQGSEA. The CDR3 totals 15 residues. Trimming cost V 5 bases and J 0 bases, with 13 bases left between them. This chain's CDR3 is CSVPSEQSNTGELFF. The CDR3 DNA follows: TGCAGCGTTCCCTCCGAACAGTCGAACACCGGGGAGCTGTTTTTT.

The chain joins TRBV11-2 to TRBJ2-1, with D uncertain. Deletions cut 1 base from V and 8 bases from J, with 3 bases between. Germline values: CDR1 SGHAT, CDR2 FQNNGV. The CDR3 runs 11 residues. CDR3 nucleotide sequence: TGTGCCAGCAGCTTAGTGTATGAGCAGTTCTTC. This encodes CASSLVYEQFF.

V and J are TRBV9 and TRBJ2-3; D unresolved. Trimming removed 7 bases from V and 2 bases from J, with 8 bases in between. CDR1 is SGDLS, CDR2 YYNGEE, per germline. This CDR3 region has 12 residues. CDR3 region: CASDASTDTQYF. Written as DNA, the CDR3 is TGTGCCAGCGACGCCTCCACAGATACGCAGTATTTT.

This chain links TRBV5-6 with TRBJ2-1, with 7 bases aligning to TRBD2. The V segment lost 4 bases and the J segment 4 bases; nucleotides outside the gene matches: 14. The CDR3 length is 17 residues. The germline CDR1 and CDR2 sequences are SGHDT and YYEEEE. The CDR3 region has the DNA TGTGCCAGCAGCGATACCGGGGCGGGGGTCGAGTACAATGAGCAGTTCTTC. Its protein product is CASSDTGAGVEYNEQFF.

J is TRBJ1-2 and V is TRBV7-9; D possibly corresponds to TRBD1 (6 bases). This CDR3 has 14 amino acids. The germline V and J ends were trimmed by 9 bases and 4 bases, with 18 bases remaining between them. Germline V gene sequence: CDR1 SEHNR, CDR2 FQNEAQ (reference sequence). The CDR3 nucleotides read TGTGCCAGTGGCGCAGGGGCTAACTTCTATGGCTACACCTTC. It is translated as CASGAGANFYGYTF.